This paragraph covers one T cell receptor (beta chain) sequence. The antigen remains undetermined. CDR1 is LNHDA, CDR2 SQIVND, per germline (reference sequence). V was pared by 1 base and J by 3 bases, with 19 bases between. CDR3 size: 17 residues. These data are taken from a study of T cells in Graves' hyperthyroidism and ophthalmopathy. About the study: Peripheral blood was taken when the disease was first diagnosed, before any treatment began. Findings and limits, study-wide: Ophthalmopathy and stable hyperthyroidism were told apart by a 13 V-J model.

Graves' hyperthyroidism without ophthalmopathy progression within 18 months was termed stable. Diagnoses were established using clinical symptoms, serum thyroxine and TRAb, thyroid ultrasound and orbital computed tomography. Researchers took RNA transcripts and amplified the TCR beta CDR3 regions from them. HTBI primers were the set used in a first-round RT-PCR of the TCR CDR3. TCRdb processed the multiplex PCR reads anew with MiXCR; each CDR3 protein has one entry. The sample holds some 510,000 distinct CDR3 sequences, about 20% seen once. Sequencing was performed on blood. The receptor was isolated from a man between 18 and 29 years old with Graves' hyperthyroidism. The J gene is TRBJ2-7, the V gene TRBV19; maybe TRBD2 (6 bases). The CDR3: CASSIGLGSGSSYEQYF. DNA of the CDR3: TGTGCCAGTAGTATAGGCCTCGGGAGCGGGTCCAGCTACGAGCAGTACTTC. The whole variable domain, filled in from reference TRBV19 and TRBJ2-7, reads DGGITQSPKYLFRKEGQNVTLSCEQNLNHDAMYWYRQDPGQGLRLIYYSQIVNDFQKGDIAEGYSVSREKKESFPLTVTSAQKNPTAFYLCASSIGLGSGSSYEQYFGPGTRLTVT.